These 19 T cell receptor beta chains originate from one sample sequenced in a study of blood T cell repertoires in COVID-19. This table comes from immunoSEQ multiplex PCR, and its TCRdb copy is limited to in-frame clones, with some not included. The sample has about 270,000 clones, 85% to 90% seen once. The sample comprised PBMCs or T cells enriched from blood (not recorded which). The receptors derive from a woman aged 30 to 39 with acute COVID-19.

The chain employs TRBV7-3 and TRBJ2-7, with no clear D. The CDR3 covers 14 residues. Per germline, CDR1 SGHTA and CDR2 FQGTGA. V was pared by 1 base and J by 0 bases, with 7 bases between. In DNA, the CDR3 is TGTGCCAGCAGCTTAAGGGCAGACTCCTACGAGCAGTACTTC. Translation: CASSLRADSYEQYF.

This chain uses TRBV6-1 with TRBJ2-7; the D is unclear. This CDR3 spans 13 amino acids. V was shortened by 1 base and J by 6 bases, with 10 bases between the two germline ends. Germline loops: CDR1 MNHNS, CDR2 SASEGT. CDR3 residues: CASSEGRRGEQYF. In nucleotides, the CDR3 is TGTGCCAGCAGTGAAGGGCGGCGTGGCGAGCAGTACTTC.

A few counts support this clone. The chain joins TRBV4-2 to TRBJ2-7; TRBD2 matches at 8 bases. The CDR3 covers 18 residues. The ends lost 0 bases at V and 3 bases at J; junction bases unmatched: 13. Germline CDR1 LGHNA, CDR2 YNFKEQ. The CDR3 coding sequence is TGTGCCAGCAGCCAAGAGACTAGCAAGTTAGCGGGGTACTACGAGCAGTACTTC. As protein: CASSQETSKLAGYYEQYF.

The J gene is TRBJ2-3, the V gene TRBV28, with D unresolved. CDR1 and CDR2 (germline): MDHEN, SYDVKM. The V end was cut by 10 bases, the J end by 0 bases, with 17 bases between. This CDR3 region has 15 residues. CDR3 residues: CAINSVASSTDTQYF. CDR3 nucleotides: TGTGCCATCAATTCGGTTGCTTCTAGCACAGATACGCAGTATTTT. Looking up the rest from reference TRBV28 and TRBJ2-3 gives the full variable domain: DVKVTQSSRYLVKRTGEKVFLECVQDMDHENMFWYRQDPGLGLRLIYFSYDVKMKEKGDIPEGYSVSREKKERFSLILESASTNQTSMYLCAINSVASSTDTQYFGPGTRLTVL.

This chain joins TRBV7-2 and TRBJ1-5; weak D call: TRBD1 (6 bases). CDR1 is SGHTA, CDR2 FQGNSA, per germline. This CDR3 spans 13 amino acids. V was clipped by 3 bases and J by 4 bases, with 7 bases between them. The CDR3 sequence: CASSFQGNQPQHF. Written as DNA, the CDR3 is TGTGCCAGCAGCTTTCAGGGGAATCAGCCCCAGCATTTT.

The chain links TRBV7-9 to TRBJ1-4; 7 nucleotides line up with TRBD1. Germline values: CDR1 SEHNR, CDR2 FQNEAQ (reference sequence). V shed 10 bases, J shed 6 bases, and the junction held 8 bases outside the gene matches. This CDR3 is built from 13 residues. CDR3 in DNA: TGTGCCACCACACAGGGGAGGTATGAAAAACTGTTTTTT. Protein product: CATTQGRYEKLFF. The full variable domain, its missing parts supplied by reference TRBV7-9 and TRBJ1-4, is DTGVSQNPRHKITKRGQNVTFRCDPISEHNRLYWYRQTLGQGPEFLTYFQNEAQLEKSRLLSDRFSAERPKGSFSTLEIQRTEQGDSAMYLCATTQGRYEKLFFGSGTQLSVL.

The chain couples TRBV27 to TRBJ2-7; 7 bases line up with TRBD2. The CDR3 is made up of 15 amino acids. After removal of 3 bases from V and 7 bases from J, the junction contained 12 bases not matched to a gene. The germline V gene encodes CDR1 MNHEY and CDR2 SMNVEV (reference sequence). The CDR3 DNA sequence: TGTGCCAGCAGTTTGGCGGGAGAGGGGATGGGGGAGCAGTACTTC. Translated, it gives CASSLAGEGMGEQYF.

This chain links TRBV7-2 with TRBJ1-5; TRBD1 matches 9 bases. The germline CDR1 and CDR2 sequences are SGHTA and FQGNSA. J was trimmed by 4 bases and V by 1 base; bases with no gene match: 5. The CDR3 sequence is 16 residues long. The CDR3 DNA is TGTGCCAGCAGCTTAGTGGGACAGGGAGCAAATCAGCCCCAGCATTTT. It is translated as CASSLVGQGANQPQHF.

The V gene is TRBV28, the J gene TRBJ2-1, with 7 positions matching TRBD2. CDR1 MDHEN and CDR2 SYDVKM come from the germline V gene. The CDR3 extends over 14 amino acids. Unmatched junction bases numbered 6, after V lost 7 bases and J lost 3 bases. CDR3 sequence (DNA): TGTGCCAGCACCCCGCGGGACTACTACAATGAGCAGTTCTTC. Its translation: CASTPRDYYNEQFF.

There are many counts of this clone. This sequence joins TRBV10-2 and TRBJ2-7, with 9 bases aligning to TRBD1. The CDR3 runs to 13 residues. The V segment lost 8 bases and the J segment 1 base; nucleotides outside the gene matches: 3. The germline gives CDR1 WSHSY, CDR2 SAAADI. The CDR3 loop reads CASGQGNSYEQYF. CDR3 DNA: TGCGCCAGCGGACAGGGGAATTCCTACGAGCAGTACTTC.

The chain recombines TRBV2 with TRBJ2-2; D is unresolved. Trimming pared 4 bases from V and 0 bases from J, leaving 9 bases between. The CDR3 sequence is 15 residues long. In germline, CDR1 is SNHLY, CDR2 FYNNEI. The CDR3 bases are TGTGCCAGCAGTGTGTGGGCAGCGAACACCGGGGAGCTGTTTTTT. Translating gives CASSVWAANTGELFF.

The chain couples TRBV5-1 to TRBJ2-1, with D hard to call. Germline assignment: CDR1 SGHRS and CDR2 YFSETQ. Trimming stripped 3 bases from V and 0 bases from J, with 13 bases between. The CDR3 loop spans 16 amino acids. The CDR3 region has the DNA TGCGCCAGCAGCTACCTCAGCGTCAGCTCCTACAATGAGCAGTTCTTC. As protein: CASSYLSVSSYNEQFF.

This chain joins TRBV27 and TRBJ2-3; TRBD2 aligns across 12 bases. The germline CDR1 and CDR2 sequences are MNHEY and SMNVEV (reference sequence). Losses at the gene ends were 7 bases for V and 4 bases for J; bases not matched to a gene: 15. CDR3 length equals 18 residues. CDR3 loop: CASMTSGLAGISADTQYF. Written as DNA, the CDR3 is TGTGCCAGCATGACTTCGGGACTAGCGGGCATATCCGCAGATACGCAGTATTTT.

J is TRBJ2-7 and V is TRBV18; TRBD1 might be the D (6 bases). V gave up 0 bases and J gave up 3 bases, with 12 bases separating them. The CDR3 extends over 15 amino acids. The V gene's germline CDR1 is KGHSH and CDR2 LQKENI. DNA of the CDR3: TGTGCCAGCTCACCACCGGGGGCCTTAAACTACGAGCAGTACTTC. Amino acid sequence: CASSPPGALNYEQYF. Together with reference TRBV18 and TRBJ2-7, the CDR3 gives the full variable domain: NAGVMQNPRHLVRRRGQEARLRCSPMKGHSHVYWYRQLPEEGLKFMVYLQKENIIDESGMPKERFSAEFPKEGPSILRIQQVVRGDSAAYFCASSPPGALNYEQYFGPGTRLTVT.

The chain carries TRBV20-1 and TRBJ1-2; D is possibly TRBD1 (5 bases). Between the trimmed V and J ends, which lost 3 bases and 4 bases, there was a span of 21 bases. This CDR3 region has 16 residues. Germline V gene data show CDR1 as DFQATT and CDR2 as SNEGSKA (reference sequence). The CDR3 DNA reads TGCAGTGCTAGTTCCCCCGAGAGTGGGGCTGTCTATGGCTACACCTTC. Translating gives CSASSPESGAVYGYTF.

CDR3 in amino acids: CASSDGLAVNEQFF. DNA of the CDR3: TGTGCCAGTAGTGACGGACTAGCGGTCAATGAGCAGTTCTTC. The chain is built from TRBV19 and TRBJ2-1, with TRBD2 identical over 10 bases. The germline V gene encodes CDR1 LNHDA and CDR2 SQIVND (reference sequence). V shed 5 bases and J 6 bases; nucleotides not matched to a gene: 4. CDR3 length: 14 amino acids.

The chain uses TRBV6-5 and TRBJ2-1, with D possibly TRBD2 on 5 matching bases. Germline CDR1 MNHEY, CDR2 SVGAGI. V dropped 7 bases and J dropped 5 bases, with 9 bases sitting between them. The CDR3 has 12 amino acids. The CDR3 nucleotides are TGTGCCAGCATAGGGCGGGACAATGAGCAGTTCTTC. Protein product: CASIGRDNEQFF.

This rearrangement joins TRBV4-1 to TRBJ2-6, with D perhaps TRBD1 (6 bases). V was pared by 4 bases and J by 0 bases, with 22 bases between. The CDR3 extends over 20 amino acids. Germline CDR1 is MGHRA and CDR2 is YSYEKL. The CDR3 DNA sequence: TGCGCCAGCAGCCCGAGCACGAAGACAGGTTATACCTCTGGGGCCAACGTCCTGACTTTC. It codes for CASSPSTKTGYTSGANVLTF.

V is TRBV7-5 and J is TRBJ2-7; the table names TRBD1, a call not compared with the DNA. TRBV7-5 is listed as a pseudogene. The CDR3 extends over 15 amino acids. The CDR3 sequence: CVRRSRGSPCYEQYF. The DNA for the CDR3 is TGTGTCAGAAGGTCCAGGGGAAGCCCCTGCTACGAGCAGTACTTC.